This TCR beta chain came from a study of shared clonotypes between healthy human individuals. At the level of the study: A donor's plate count was three for CD4 naive and three for CD4 memory; CD8 naive had two and CD8 memory one.

Worth noting for this clone: Its antigen is undetermined.

Replicate PCRs for sorted subsets used approximately 220 ng DNA; this equaled 30,000 to 35,000 T cell genomes. The method was immunoSEQ multiplex PCR; TCRdb's version includes in-frame clones alone and lacks a portion of them. The sample has about 2 million clones; over 85% are singletons. Study observations and caveats: Naive CD4 clonotypes were shared across a handful of donors at approximately 5.3%.

CD45RO negativity and positive selection for CCR7 defined naive CD8 cells, a population that excluded terminally differentiated effector memory CD45RA+ cells. The CDR3 is 14 residues long. V lost 2 bases and J lost 7; bases outside the gene matches: 4. Per the germline V gene, CDR1 is MNHEY and CDR2 is SVGAGI. This clonotype was obtained from a man aged 18 to 30 in good health. The rearrangement joins TRBV6-5 to TRBJ1-5; TRBD1 matches at 8 bases. The sequenced sample consisted of naive CD8+ T cells sorted from blood. The CDR3 DNA is TGTGCCAGCAGTTACCGGACAGGGACGCAGCCCCAGCATTTT. Translating gives CASSYRTGTQPQHF.